This T cell receptor (beta chain) was found in a study of blood T cell repertoires in COVID-19. V lost 5 bases to trimming and J lost 3 bases; unmatched junction nucleotides: 7. This CDR3 is 15 amino acids long. Per the germline V gene, CDR1 is LNHDA and CDR2 is SQIVND (reference sequence). TCRdb's copy holds only in-frame clones and misses some; the assay was immunoSEQ multiplex PCR. The table shows about 200,000 clones, with about 82% occurring only once. This TCR was recovered from a man aged 40-50 years with acute COVID-19. The rearrangement uses TRBV19 and TRBJ2-7, with TRBD2 matching 10 bases. The sequencing sample was made of PBMCs or T cells enriched from blood (not recorded which). This chain's CDR3 is CASSELTSGFYEQYF. CDR3 sequence (DNA): TGTGCCAGTAGTGAATTGACTAGCGGGTTCTACGAGCAGTACTTC.